Listed below are T cell receptor beta chains from one sample, sequenced in a study of shared clonotypes between healthy human individuals. Produced via immunoSEQ multiplex PCR; TCRdb's table is partial and in-frame only. This sample yields 1.4 million to 1.5 million clones, of which around 97% are seen a single time; more than 0.9% belongs to the top ten. Sequencing was done on a sample of naive CD4+ T cells sorted from blood. These receptors all stem from a man aged 25 to 40 in good health. Each CDR3 is given with its conserved first and last residue. A D gene is named only where the DNA matches it firmly. Clone size appears in some rows only: once, few, many, or a class for an expanded clone.

clone_size: NA; cdr3_length: 17; j_call: TRBJ2-3; d_call: NA; v_call: TRBV5-4; cdr3_nt: TGTGCCAGCAGCTCCCTCCGCGGCACTTTCGGCACAGATACGCAGTATTTT; cdr3_aa: CASSSLRGTFGTDTQYF
clone_size: NA; cdr3_length: 15; j_call: TRBJ2-2; d_call: NA; v_call: TRBV9; cdr3_nt: TGTGCCAGCAGCCTCCGGACAGAAAACACCGGGGAGCTGTTTTTT; cdr3_aa: CASSLRTENTGELFF
clone_size: once; cdr3_length: 15; j_call: TRBJ1-2; d_call: NA; v_call: TRBV7-2; cdr3_nt: TGTGCCAGCAGCTCAGAGGGGACTCTTAACTATGGCTACACCTTC; cdr3_aa: CASSSEGTLNYGYTF
clone_size: NA; cdr3_length: 13; j_call: TRBJ2-3; d_call: NA; v_call: TRBV7-9; cdr3_nt: TGTGCCAGCAGCTTAGCCAACACAGATACGCAGTATTTT; cdr3_aa: CASSLANTDTQYF
clone_size: NA; cdr3_length: 14; j_call: TRBJ1-1; d_call: NA; v_call: TRBV2; cdr3_nt: TGTGCCAGCCGGGGGCCGAGTATGAACACTGAAGCTTTCTTT; cdr3_aa: CASRGPSMNTEAFF
clone_size: NA; cdr3_length: 15; j_call: TRBJ1-3; d_call: TRBD1; v_call: TRBV7-8; cdr3_nt: TGTGCCAGCAGCGAACCCGGGACAGGGCGGGCCACCATATATTTT; cdr3_aa: CASSEPGTGRATIYF
clone_size: NA; cdr3_length: 13; j_call: TRBJ2-4; d_call: NA; v_call: TRBV29-1; cdr3_nt: TGCAGCGTTGAAGAGGGCCCCCGGAACATTCAGTACTTC; cdr3_aa: CSVEEGPRNIQYF
clone_size: NA; cdr3_length: 15; j_call: TRBJ2-5; d_call: NA; v_call: TRBV28; cdr3_nt: TGTGCCAGCAGTTTACGAGCGAGAGATCAAGAGACCCAGTACTTC; cdr3_aa: CASSLRARDQETQYF
clone_size: NA; cdr3_length: 11; j_call: TRBJ1-2; d_call: NA; v_call: TRBV19; cdr3_nt: TGTGCCAGTAGTAGGTACTATGGCTACACCTTC; cdr3_aa: CASSRYYGYTF
clone_size: NA; cdr3_length: 13; j_call: TRBJ2-7; d_call: TRBD2; v_call: TRBV29-1; cdr3_nt: TGCAGCGTTAGAGCGGGAGGGCCGAGCGAGCAGTACTTC; cdr3_aa: CSVRAGGPSEQYF
clone_size: NA; cdr3_length: 16; j_call: TRBJ2-7; d_call: TRBD2; v_call: TRBV6-5; cdr3_nt: TGTGCCAGCAGTTACCATCTTAGCGGGAAGGGTTACGAGCAGTACTTC; cdr3_aa: CASSYHLSGKGYEQYF
clone_size: NA; cdr3_length: 14; j_call: TRBJ2-6; d_call: NA; v_call: TRBV6-5; cdr3_nt: TGTGCCAGCAGTGACTCGACGGGGGCCAACGTCCTGACTTTC; cdr3_aa: CASSDSTGANVLTF
clone_size: NA; cdr3_length: 15; j_call: TRBJ1-3; d_call: NA; v_call: TRBV15; cdr3_nt: TGTGCCACCAGCCTGGAGGGGAGCAAGGGAAACACCATATATTTT; cdr3_aa: CATSLEGSKGNTIYF
clone_size: NA; cdr3_length: 16; j_call: TRBJ2-1; d_call: NA; v_call: TRBV5-1; cdr3_nt: TGCGCCAGCAGCTTAGGTTTACATGGAGAATACAATGAGCAGTTCTTC; cdr3_aa: CASSLGLHGEYNEQFF
clone_size: NA; cdr3_length: 18; j_call: TRBJ2-3; d_call: TRBD2; v_call: TRBV27; cdr3_nt: TGTGCCAGCAGTATTCACGACGCGCGGGCTGGGAGGGCAGATACGCAGTATTTT; cdr3_aa: CASSIHDARAGRADTQYF
clone_size: NA; cdr3_length: 14; j_call: TRBJ2-1; d_call: TRBD1; v_call: TRBV29-1; cdr3_nt: TGCAGCGTCGCCGGACAGGGGGTATACAATGAGCAGTTCTTC; cdr3_aa: CSVAGQGVYNEQFF
clone_size: NA; cdr3_length: 13; j_call: TRBJ2-3; d_call: NA; v_call: TRBV2; cdr3_nt: TGTGCCAGCAGGACAGTGAGCACAGATACGCAGTATTTT; cdr3_aa: CASRTVSTDTQYF
clone_size: once; cdr3_length: 13; j_call: TRBJ1-1; d_call: NA; v_call: TRBV14; cdr3_nt: TGTGCCAGCACCCCAAGGGGGGCCACTGAAGCTTTCTTT; cdr3_aa: CASTPRGATEAFF
clone_size: NA; cdr3_length: 16; j_call: TRBJ1-3; d_call: NA; v_call: TRBV6-1; cdr3_nt: TGTGCCAGCAGTGAAGCGCTCGGGACATCTGGAAACACCATATATTTT; cdr3_aa: CASSEALGTSGNTIYF
clone_size: once; cdr3_length: 13; j_call: TRBJ2-7; d_call: TRBD1; v_call: TRBV19; cdr3_nt: TGTGCCAGCGGACAGGCCTTCAGCTACGAGCAGTACTTC; cdr3_aa: CASGQAFSYEQYF
clone_size: once; cdr3_length: 13; j_call: TRBJ2-7; d_call: NA; v_call: TRBV6-1; cdr3_nt: TGTGCCAGCAGTGAACGGGGGAGCTACGAGCAGTACTTC; cdr3_aa: CASSERGSYEQYF
clone_size: NA; cdr3_length: 15; j_call: TRBJ2-5; d_call: NA; v_call: TRBV14; cdr3_nt: TGTGCCAGCAGCCAAGATTCGCGGGCCCAAGAGACCCAGTACTTC; cdr3_aa: CASSQDSRAQETQYF
clone_size: NA; cdr3_length: 14; j_call: TRBJ2-4; d_call: NA; v_call: TRBV6-5; cdr3_nt: TGTGCCAGCAAGCACGGGGTAGCCAAAAACATTCAGTACTTC; cdr3_aa: CASKHGVAKNIQYF
clone_size: once; cdr3_length: 15; j_call: TRBJ1-1; d_call: TRBD1; v_call: TRBV5-1; cdr3_nt: TGCGCCAGCAGCTGGGCAGGGGGCACGAGGACTGAAGCTTTCTTT; cdr3_aa: CASSWAGGTRTEAFF
clone_size: NA; cdr3_length: 13; j_call: TRBJ2-3; d_call: NA; v_call: TRBV18; cdr3_nt: TGTGCCAGCTCTTACTCCCCCACAGATACGCAGTATTTT; cdr3_aa: CASSYSPTDTQYF
clone_size: NA; cdr3_length: 20; j_call: TRBJ2-7; d_call: TRBD2; v_call: TRBV5-4; cdr3_nt: TGTGCCAGCAGCCCGGGACTAGCGGGAGATAGGTCGGTAAGCTCCTACGAGCAGTACTTC; cdr3_aa: CASSPGLAGDRSVSSYEQYF
clone_size: NA; cdr3_length: 17; j_call: TRBJ2-5; d_call: TRBD2; v_call: TRBV5-1; cdr3_nt: TGCGCCAGCAGCTTATATTGGACTAGCGGGGAAGGAGAGACCCAGTACTTC; cdr3_aa: CASSLYWTSGEGETQYF
clone_size: NA; cdr3_length: 12; j_call: TRBJ2-7; d_call: NA; v_call: TRBV5-1; cdr3_nt: TGCGCCAGCAGCTTCGGTCCCTACGAGCAGTACTTC; cdr3_aa: CASSFGPYEQYF
clone_size: NA; cdr3_length: 13; j_call: TRBJ2-2; d_call: NA; v_call: TRBV10-3; cdr3_nt: TGTGCCATCAGTGACGATTCTACCGGGGAGCTGTTTTTT; cdr3_aa: CAISDDSTGELFF
clone_size: NA; cdr3_length: 13; j_call: TRBJ2-2; d_call: NA; v_call: TRBV5-1; cdr3_nt: TGCGCCAGCAGCTTGTTGGGCGCCGGGGAGCTGTTTTTT; cdr3_aa: CASSLLGAGELFF
clone_size: NA; cdr3_length: 15; j_call: TRBJ2-3; d_call: TRBD2; v_call: TRBV18; cdr3_nt: TGTGCCAGCTCAGGACTAGCGGGAGCGGTAGATACGCAGTATTTT; cdr3_aa: CASSGLAGAVDTQYF
clone_size: NA; cdr3_length: 12; j_call: TRBJ2-7; d_call: NA; v_call: TRBV7-9; cdr3_nt: TGTGCCAGCAGCCCGGACGACGCGGAGCAGTACTTC; cdr3_aa: CASSPDDAEQYF
clone_size: NA; cdr3_length: 14; j_call: TRBJ2-5; d_call: NA; v_call: TRBV9; cdr3_nt: TGTGCCAGCAGCGTTAGGGGGTCCGACGGGACCCAGTACTTC; cdr3_aa: CASSVRGSDGTQYF
clone_size: NA; cdr3_length: 14; j_call: TRBJ2-7; d_call: TRBD1; v_call: TRBV6-1; cdr3_nt: TGTGCCAGCAGTGACGGGACAGGGCCCTACGAGCAGTACTTC; cdr3_aa: CASSDGTGPYEQYF
clone_size: NA; cdr3_length: 14; j_call: TRBJ2-3; d_call: TRBD1; v_call: TRBV7-9; cdr3_nt: TGTGCCAGCAGCCCAGGGGGTAGCACAGATACGCAGTATTTT; cdr3_aa: CASSPGGSTDTQYF
clone_size: NA; cdr3_length: 14; j_call: TRBJ1-2; d_call: NA; v_call: TRBV18; cdr3_nt: TGTGCCAGCTCACCGGAGGGCGCTTACTATGGCTACACCTTC; cdr3_aa: CASSPEGAYYGYTF